The TCR beta chain under discussion was sequenced for a study of T cell repertoires in cytomegalovirus infection. Study in general: Both a matching HLA type and CMV infection were indicated by public TCR beta signatures.

General study results and limits: Ex vivo, HLA-C-restricted CMV-specific TCR beta clonotypes prevailed over the rest of the response. Individuals carrying CMV plus the relevant HLA were identified by cumulative frequency of public TCR beta families.

The J segment lost 5 bases and the V segment lost 1 base, leaving 7 bases of the junction unmatched. The CDR3 runs to 16 residues. Germline V gene sequence: CDR1 SGHTA, CDR2 FQGNSA. TCRdb passed the reads through MiXCR, listing each CDR3 protein once. Of about 250,000 distinct CDR3 sequences listed, about 12% are singletons. In this sample, this clonotype turned up many times. The antigen remains unidentified. This sequence was found in a human donor in good health (CMV status not recorded). Some clones in this sample may be carry-over from other donors' samples. Sequencing used PBMCs. The rearrangement links TRBV7-2 to TRBJ2-1, with 8 bases aligning to TRBD2. The CDR3 DNA follows: TGTGCCAGCAGCTTAGTCCTAGCGGGCCTCAACAATGAGCAGTTCTTC. This codes for CASSLVLAGLNNEQFF.